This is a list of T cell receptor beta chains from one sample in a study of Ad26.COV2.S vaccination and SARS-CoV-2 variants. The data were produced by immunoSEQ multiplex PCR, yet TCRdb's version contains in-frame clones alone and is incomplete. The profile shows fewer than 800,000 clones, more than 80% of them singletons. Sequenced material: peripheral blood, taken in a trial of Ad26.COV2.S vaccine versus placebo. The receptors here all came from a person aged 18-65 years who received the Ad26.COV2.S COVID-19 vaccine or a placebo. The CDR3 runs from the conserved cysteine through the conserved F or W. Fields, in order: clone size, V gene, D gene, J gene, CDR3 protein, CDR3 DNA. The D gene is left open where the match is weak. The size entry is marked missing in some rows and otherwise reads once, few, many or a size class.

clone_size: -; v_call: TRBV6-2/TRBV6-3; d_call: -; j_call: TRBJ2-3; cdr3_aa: CASNPVGGSTDTQYF; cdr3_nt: TGTGCCAGCAACCCCGTCGGGGGAAGCACAGATACGCAGTATTTT
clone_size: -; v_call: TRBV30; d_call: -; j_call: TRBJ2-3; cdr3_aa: CAWSVSADTQYF; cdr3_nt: TGTGCCTGGAGTGTATCGGCAGATACGCAGTATTTT
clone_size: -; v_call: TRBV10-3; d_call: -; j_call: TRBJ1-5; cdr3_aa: CAISETGPWTNQPQHF; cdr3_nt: TGTGCCATCAGTGAAACAGGACCTTGGACTAATCAGCCCCAGCATTTT
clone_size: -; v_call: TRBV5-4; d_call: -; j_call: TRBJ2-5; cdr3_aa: CASSLRGYQETQYF; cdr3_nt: TGTGCCAGCAGCTTGAGAGGGTATCAGGAGACCCAGTACTTC
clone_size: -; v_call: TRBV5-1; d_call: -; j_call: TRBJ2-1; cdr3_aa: CASSLEGIGRNEQFF; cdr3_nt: TGCGCCAGCAGCTTGGAGGGGATTGGGAGGAATGAGCAGTTCTTC
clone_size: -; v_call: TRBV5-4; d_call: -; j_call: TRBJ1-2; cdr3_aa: CASSPDSYGYTF; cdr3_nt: TGTGCCAGCAGCCCGGACAGCTATGGCTACACCTTC
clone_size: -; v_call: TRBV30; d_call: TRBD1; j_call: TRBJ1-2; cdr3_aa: CAWTEGTAGYTF; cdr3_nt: TGTGCCTGGACCGAAGGGACAGCGGGCTACACCTTC
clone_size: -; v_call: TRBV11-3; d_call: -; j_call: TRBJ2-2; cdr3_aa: CASSPRGTGELFF; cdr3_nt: TGTGCCAGCAGCCCCCGAGGTACCGGGGAGCTGTTTTTT
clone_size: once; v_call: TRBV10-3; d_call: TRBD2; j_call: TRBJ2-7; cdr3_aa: CAISGGGGEQYF; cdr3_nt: TGTGCCATCAGTGGGGGGGGAGGCGAGCAGTACTTC
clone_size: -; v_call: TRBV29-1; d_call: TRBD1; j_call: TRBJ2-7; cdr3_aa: CSVEGTGHYEQYF; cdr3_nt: TGCAGCGTTGAGGGGACAGGACACTACGAGCAGTACTTC
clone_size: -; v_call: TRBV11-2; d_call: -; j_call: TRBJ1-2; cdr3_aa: CASSITTEYGYTF; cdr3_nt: TGTGCCAGCAGCATTACGACCGAGTATGGCTACACCTTC
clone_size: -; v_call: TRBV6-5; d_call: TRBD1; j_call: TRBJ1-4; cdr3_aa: CASSYRGLGNEKLFF; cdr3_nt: TGTGCCAGCAGTTACAGGGGGCTGGGAAATGAAAAACTGTTTTTT
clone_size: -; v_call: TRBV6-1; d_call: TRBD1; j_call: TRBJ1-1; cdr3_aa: CASSDRGTMNTEAFF; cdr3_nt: TGTGCCAGCAGTGACAGGGGGACCATGAACACTGAAGCTTTCTTT
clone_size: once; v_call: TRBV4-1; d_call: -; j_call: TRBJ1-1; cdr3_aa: CASSPSAVTEAFF; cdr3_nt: TGCGCCAGCAGCCCCTCGGCGGTCACTGAAGCTTTCTTT